The 7 T cell receptor beta chains presented below share a single source sample, sequenced in a study of blood T cell repertoires in COVID-19. The table came from immunoSEQ multiplex PCR; TCRdb's copy has only in-frame clones and leaves some out. The table includes some 120,000 clones, under 85% detected once. Sequencing was performed on peripheral blood. Every receptor here comes from an older woman with acute or convalescent COVID-19.

The chain recombines TRBV18 with TRBJ1-5; possible D gene TRBD1, 5 bases. This CDR3 contains 14 residues. Germline V gives CDR1 KGHSH, CDR2 LQKENI. Between the trimmed V and J ends, which lost 2 bases and 4 bases, there was a span of 9 bases. In nucleotides, the CDR3 is TGTGCCAGCTCACCAGGGGCGGGGAATCAGCCCCAGCATTTT. Translating it yields CASSPGAGNQPQHF.

The rearrangement joins TRBV10-2 to TRBJ1-4, with D uncertain. CDR3 length: 17 amino acids. Germline CDR1 and CDR2: WSHSY and SAAADI. V was pared by 0 bases and J by 4 bases, with 15 bases between. The CDR3 loop is CASSESSLEIINEKLFF. The CDR3 DNA is TGCGCCAGCAGTGAGTCGAGCCTCGAGATCATTAATGAAAAACTGTTTTTT.

The rearrangement uses TRBV7-9 and TRBJ1-6, with D hard to call. This CDR3 contains 12 residues. The V end lost 3 bases, the J end lost 8 bases, and 5 bases lay between the germline ends. Per the germline V gene, CDR1 is SEHNR and CDR2 is FQNEAQ (reference sequence). The CDR3 spells CASSFIDSPLHF. The CDR3 nucleotides are TGTGCCAGCAGCTTTATAGATTCACCCCTCCACTTT.

The rearrangement uses TRBV5-4 and TRBJ2-6; 11 bases fit TRBD1. Germline V gene data show CDR1 as SGHNT and CDR2 as YYREEE (reference sequence). The length of the CDR3 is 19 residues. V lost 3 bases and J lost 1; bases outside the gene matches: 9. CDR3 coding DNA: TGTGCCAGCAGCTCTTTCACCGGGACAGGGGGTTCTGGGGCCAACGTCCTGACTTTC. As protein: CASSSFTGTGGSGANVLTF.

J is TRBJ1-5 and V is TRBV20-1, with TRBD1 as a possible D gene (5 bases). Germline CDR1 DFQATT, CDR2 SNEGSKA (reference sequence). V lost 3 bases and J lost 3, with 12 bases in between. This CDR3 has 14 residues. The chain's CDR3 is CSASTGVLNQPQHF. The CDR3 DNA reads TGCAGTGCTAGTACAGGCGTCCTCAATCAGCCCCAGCATTTT.

The V gene is TRBV10-2, the J gene TRBJ1-1; 9 bases align to TRBD1. CDR1 and CDR2 (germline): WSHSY, SAAADI. V dropped 2 bases and J dropped 4; count of bases not matched to a gene: 5. The CDR3 extends over 15 amino acids. The DNA for the CDR3 is TGCGCCAGCAGTGAGGGGGGACAGGGCAGCACTGAAGCTTTCTTT. Translation: CASSEGGQGSTEAFF.

V gene TRBV24-1 combines with J gene TRBJ1-1; perhaps TRBD1 as D (6 bases). Germline V gene sequence: CDR1 KGHDR, CDR2 SFDVKD. With 5 bases removed from V and 11 bases from J, the gap between germline ends came to 17 bases. The CDR3 has 13 residues. CDR3 residues: CATSGGNREQAFF. CDR3 bases: TGTGCCACCAGTGGAGGAAACAGGGAGCAGGCTTTCTTT.